Listed below are T cell receptor beta chains from one sample, sequenced in a study of PD-1 blockade in classical Hodgkin lymphoma. Profiling relied on immunoSEQ multiplex PCR, and the TCRdb table lists in-frame clones only, not all of them. The sample consists of about 84,000 clones, roughly 89% of them appearing once. This specimen was peripheral blood mononuclear cells (PBMCs), taken at baseline. These receptors came from a human donor with classical Hodgkin lymphoma. Both conserved end residues are part of each CDR3. D genes are given only for firm matches. A clone size is listed for some rows: how often the clone was seen (once, few, many), or a class if it is expanded.

TRBV18	TRBD1	.	TRBJ2-2	CASSPLGTGGTGELFF	TGTGCCAGCTCACCACTTGGGACAGGGGGTACCGGGGAGCTGTTTTTT
TRBV6-6	.	.	TRBJ1-2	CASQAVLGVDYGYTF	TGTGCCAGCCAGGCCGTCTTAGGGGTTGACTATGGCTACACCTTC
TRBV5-8	.	once	TRBJ2-1	CASPGAVNEQFF	TGTGCCAGCCCTGGGGCGGTCAATGAGCAGTTCTTC
TRBV30	.	.	TRBJ1-5	CAWSGQLYSNQPQHF	TGTGCCTGGAGTGGACAGTTGTATAGCAATCAGCCCCAGCATTTT
TRBV11-3	.	.	TRBJ2-3	CASSSPWTESGTQYF	TGTGCCAGCAGCTCCCCGTGGACGGAGTCGGGTACGCAGTATTTT
TRBV7-9	.	.	TRBJ1-1	CAGDPRGAGAEAFF	TGTGCAGGAGACCCCAGGGGCGCGGGAGCTGAAGCTTTCTTT
TRBV7-9	.	.	TRBJ1-2	CASSLVRASPGNGYTF	TGTGCCAGCAGCTTAGTTCGGGCCTCCCCCGGGAATGGCTACACCTTC
TRBV19	.	.	TRBJ2-1	CASSARQSLNEQFF	TGTGCCAGTAGTGCTAGACAGTCTCTAAATGAGCAGTTCTTC
TRBV7-2	TRBD1	.	TRBJ1-2	CASGGHRGNYGYTF	TGTGCCAGCGGGGGGCACAGGGGCAACTATGGCTACACCTTC
TRBV10-3	.	.	TRBJ1-3	CAISEPLLRRAGNTIYF	TGTGCCATCAGTGAGCCCCTATTACGCAGGGCTGGAAACACCATATATTTT
TRBV30	TRBD2	.	TRBJ2-1	CAWSGTSGEQFF	TGTGCCTGGAGTGGGACTAGCGGAGAGCAGTTCTTC
TRBV7-2	TRBD2	.	TRBJ2-3	CASSRTSGSTDTQYF	TGTGCCAGCAGCCGGACTAGCGGCAGCACAGATACGCAGTATTTT
TRBV5-6	TRBD1	.	TRBJ1-2	CASSYGQGTYGYTF	TGTGCCAGCAGCTACGGACAGGGCACATATGGCTACACCTTC
TRBV18	.	.	TRBJ2-5	CASSLEQTSGVSQETQYF	TGTGCCAGCTCACTGGAACAGACATCAGGGGTTTCGCAAGAGACCCAGTACTTC
TRBV28	.	once	TRBJ1-2	CASSLTVQGYTF	TGTGCCAGCAGTTTAACAGTACAAGGCTACACCTTC
TRBV6-6	.	once	TRBJ1-5	CASSYQGRNQPQHF	TGTGCCAGCAGTTATCAAGGTCGCAATCAGCCCCAGCATTTT
TRBV4-2	.	.	TRBJ1-3	CASSQEAARSSGNTIYF	TGTGCCAGCAGCCAAGAGGCCGCCCGGAGCTCTGGAAACACCATATATTTT
TRBV14	.	.	TRBJ2-7	CASSQVRGSYEQYF	TGTGCCAGCAGCCAGGTACGCGGGTCCTACGAGCAGTACTTC
TRBV7-9	TRBD2	.	TRBJ2-1	CASIGTSGNNEQFF	TGTGCCAGTATAGGGACTAGCGGTAACAATGAGCAGTTCTTC
TRBV10-2	.	.	TRBJ2-7	CASRDHPSEQYF	TGCGCCAGCAGGGACCACCCGAGCGAGCAGTACTTC
TRBV9	TRBD1	.	TRBJ2-5	CASNRRGDRQETQYF	TGTGCCAGCAACCGGAGAGGGGACAGACAAGAGACCCAGTACTTC
TRBV7-9	.	.	TRBJ1-2	CASSFGRDYGGYTF	TGTGCCAGCAGCTTCGGCAGGGATTATGGAGGCTACACCTTC
TRBV5-1	.	.	TRBJ1-3	CASSRSDSRKGNTIYF	TGCGCCAGCAGCCGCTCAGACAGTCGTAAGGGAAACACCATATATTTT
TRBV7-9	.	.	TRBJ1-3	CASSLTEGVIYF	TGTGCCAGCAGCTTAACGGAGGGTGTCATATATTTT
TRBV5-1	.	.	TRBJ2-7	CASSLAGGVSSYEQYF	TGCGCCAGCAGTCTGGCCGGCGGGGTAAGCTCCTACGAGCAGTACTTC
TRBV25-1	.	.	TRBJ1-4	CASSATNEKLFF	TGTGCCAGCAGTGCAACTAATGAAAAACTGTTTTTT
TRBV10-2	.	.	TRBJ2-5	CASIPDRNQETQYF	TGCGCCAGCATTCCGGACAGAAACCAAGAGACCCAGTACTTC